This T cell receptor beta chain was documented in a study of shared clonotypes between healthy human individuals. Study-wide background: The plates for each donor numbered three CD4 naive, three CD4 memory, two CD8 naive and one CD8 memory. Study conclusions and caveats: Generally, naive subsets came out with larger estimated richness than memory subsets.

Sequencing was performed with immunoSEQ multiplex PCR; in TCRdb, only in-frame clones are kept and a portion is missing. The table has some 2,400,000 clones, around 95% seen once. V lost 4 bases and J lost 4, with 10 bases in between. CDR1 ENHRY and CDR2 SYGVKD come from the germline V gene. CDR3 length equals 13 residues. As concerns this clone: As yet, its antigen is unknown.

The sequenced material came from naive CD4+ T cells sorted from blood. Subset here: CD45RA+ positively selected. The gene calls are TRBV10-3 and TRBJ1-1; no definite D call. This clonotype was sampled from a man aged 18 to 30 in good health. The CDR3 region is CAISAQLPTEAFF. DNA for the CDR3: TGTGCCATCAGTGCCCAGCTCCCCACTGAAGCTTTCTTT.